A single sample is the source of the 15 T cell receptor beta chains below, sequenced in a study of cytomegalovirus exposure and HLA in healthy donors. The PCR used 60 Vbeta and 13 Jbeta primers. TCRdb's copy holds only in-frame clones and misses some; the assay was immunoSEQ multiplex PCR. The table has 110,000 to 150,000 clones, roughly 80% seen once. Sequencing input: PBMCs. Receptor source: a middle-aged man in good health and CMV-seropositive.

The CDR3 loop is CASKGHYGGGGGYTF. The CDR3 region has the DNA TGTGCCAGCAAGGGACACTACGGGGGCGGGGGTGGCTACACCTTC. This chain uses TRBV25-1 with TRBJ1-2; the D gene is possibly TRBD1 (6 bases). With 7 bases removed from V and 7 bases from J, the gap between germline ends came to 22 bases. The CDR3 loop spans 15 amino acids. Germline CDR1 and CDR2: MGHDK and SYGVNS.

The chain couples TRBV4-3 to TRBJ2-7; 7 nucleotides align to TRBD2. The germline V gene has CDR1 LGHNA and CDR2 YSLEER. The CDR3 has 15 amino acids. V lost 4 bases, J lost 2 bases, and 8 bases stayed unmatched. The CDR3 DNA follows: TGCGCCAGCAGCCCCGAGGGAGGGTCGACCTACGAGCAGTACTTC. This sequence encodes CASSPEGGSTYEQYF.

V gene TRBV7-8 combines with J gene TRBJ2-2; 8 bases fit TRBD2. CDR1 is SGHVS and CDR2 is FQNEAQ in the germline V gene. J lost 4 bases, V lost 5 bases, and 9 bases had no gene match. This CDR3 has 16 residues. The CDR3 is CASSLRGGGTTGELFF. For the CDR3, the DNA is TGTGCCAGCAGCCTCCGGGGGGGCGGCACCACCGGGGAGCTGTTTTTT.

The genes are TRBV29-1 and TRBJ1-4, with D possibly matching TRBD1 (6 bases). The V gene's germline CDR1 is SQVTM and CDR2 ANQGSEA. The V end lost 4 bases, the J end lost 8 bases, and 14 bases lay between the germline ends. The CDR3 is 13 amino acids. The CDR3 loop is CSVGGGNTEKLFF. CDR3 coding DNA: TGCAGCGTTGGAGGGGGTAATACGGAAAAACTGTTTTTT.

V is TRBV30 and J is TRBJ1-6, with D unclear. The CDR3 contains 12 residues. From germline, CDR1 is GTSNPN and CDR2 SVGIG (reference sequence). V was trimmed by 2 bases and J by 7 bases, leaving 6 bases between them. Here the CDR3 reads CAWSSGNSPLHF. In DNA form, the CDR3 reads TGTGCCTGGAGTTCCGGGAATTCACCCCTCCACTTT.

This chain's CDR3 is CAWSVRQGPSYEQYF. The CDR3 DNA follows: TGTGCCTGGAGTGTGAGACAGGGCCCATCCTACGAGCAGTACTTC. V and J are TRBV30 and TRBJ2-5; 7 nucleotides agree with TRBD1. The J call may be in error: the DNA end matches TRBJ2-7 better. There are 15 residues in the CDR3. Per germline, CDR1 GTSNPN and CDR2 SVGIG (reference sequence).

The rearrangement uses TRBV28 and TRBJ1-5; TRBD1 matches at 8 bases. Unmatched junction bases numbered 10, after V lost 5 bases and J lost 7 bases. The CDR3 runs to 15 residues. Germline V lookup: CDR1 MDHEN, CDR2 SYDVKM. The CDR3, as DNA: TGTGCCAGCAGTCCTCATGGACAGGGACCGCAGCCCCAGCATTTT. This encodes CASSPHGQGPQPQHF.

The CDR3 reads CASSFRQGDEQYF. The CDR3 nucleotides read TGTGCCAGCAGCTTTAGACAGGGGGACGAGCAGTACTTC. The chain couples TRBV7-6 to TRBJ2-7, with 9 bases fitting TRBD1. V trimming: 3 bases; J trimming: 5 bases; junction bases outside the gene matches: 2. Per the germline V gene, CDR1 is SGHVS and CDR2 is FNYEAQ. The CDR3 has 13 residues.

CDR3 loop: CASSRQRTSGGYEQFF. The CDR3, as DNA: TGCGCCAGCAGCCGTCAAAGGACTAGCGGGGGGTACGAGCAGTTCTTC. The V call is TRBV5-1, the J call TRBJ2-1, with 14 bases matching TRBD2. Germline CDR1 and CDR2: SGHRS and YFSETQ. The CDR3 covers 16 residues. With V trimmed by 4 bases and J by 10 bases, 10 bases remained unmatched.

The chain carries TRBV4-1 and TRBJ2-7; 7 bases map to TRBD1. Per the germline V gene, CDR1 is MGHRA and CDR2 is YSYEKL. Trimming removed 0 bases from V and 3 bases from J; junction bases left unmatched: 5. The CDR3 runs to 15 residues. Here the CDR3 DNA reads TGCGCCAGCAGCCAAGAATCGGGACAGCACTACGAGCAGTACTTC. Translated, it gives CASSQESGQHYEQYF.

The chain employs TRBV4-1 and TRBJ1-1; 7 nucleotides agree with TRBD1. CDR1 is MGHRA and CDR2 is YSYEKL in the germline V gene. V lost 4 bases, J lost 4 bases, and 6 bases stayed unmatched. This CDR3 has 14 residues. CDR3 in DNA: TGCGCCAGCAGCCGGACAGGAAGGGGCACTGAAGCTTTCTTT. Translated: CASSRTGRGTEAFF.

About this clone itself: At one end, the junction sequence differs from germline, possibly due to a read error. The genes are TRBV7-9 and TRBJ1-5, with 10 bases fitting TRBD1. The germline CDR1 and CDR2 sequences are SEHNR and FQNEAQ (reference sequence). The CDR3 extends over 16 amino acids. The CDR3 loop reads CSSSSHRDRGGQPQHF. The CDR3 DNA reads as TGTTCCAGCAGCTCACACCGGGACAGGGGTGGACAGCCCCAGCATTTT.

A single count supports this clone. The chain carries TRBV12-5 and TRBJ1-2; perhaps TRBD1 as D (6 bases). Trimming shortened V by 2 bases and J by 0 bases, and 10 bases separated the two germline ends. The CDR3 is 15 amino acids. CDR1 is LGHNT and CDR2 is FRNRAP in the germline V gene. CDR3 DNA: TGTGCTAGTGGTTTGTCCCAGGGGACTAACTATGGCTACACCTTC. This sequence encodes CASGLSQGTNYGYTF.

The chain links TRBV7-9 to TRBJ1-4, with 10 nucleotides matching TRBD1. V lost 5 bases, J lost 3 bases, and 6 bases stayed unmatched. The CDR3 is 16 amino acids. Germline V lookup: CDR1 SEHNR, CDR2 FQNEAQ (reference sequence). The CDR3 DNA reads TGTGCCAGCAGCCCTTACGGGACAGGGGCTAATGAAAAACTGTTTTTT. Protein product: CASSPYGTGANEKLFF.

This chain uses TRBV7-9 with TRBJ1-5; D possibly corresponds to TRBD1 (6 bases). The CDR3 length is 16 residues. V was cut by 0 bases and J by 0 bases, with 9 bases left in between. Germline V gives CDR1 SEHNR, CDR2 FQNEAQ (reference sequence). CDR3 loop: CASSLAWTDSNQPQHF. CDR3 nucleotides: TGTGCCAGCAGCTTAGCGTGGACAGATAGCAATCAGCCCCAGCATTTT.